This TCR beta chain was obtained from a study of blood T cell repertoires in COVID-19. About the research overall: COVID-19 samples from acute and convalescent phases originated in the United States, Italy and Spain. T cells, B-cell-depleted T cells, or PBMCs supplied cDNA or gDNA.

V was pared by 4 bases and J by 4 bases, with 9 bases of the junction left unmatched. The CDR3 loop spans 16 amino acids. Germline loops: CDR1 LGHDT, CDR2 YNNKEL (reference sequence). Measured with immunoSEQ multiplex PCR; TCRdb has only the in-frame clones, and not every one. The repertoire includes a few hundred thousand clones, about nine tenths of them detected once, and 1% sits in the top ten. This clonotype was sampled from a middle-aged man with active or convalescent COVID-19. The chain has TRBV3-1 (or the pseudogene TRBV3-2) and TRBJ2-5; TRBD2 aligns across 10 bases. Sequenced: peripheral blood. This CDR3 is CASSLIPAGGGETQYF. In nucleotides, the CDR3 is TGTGCCAGCAGCCTCATTCCAGCGGGAGGGGGAGAGACCCAGTACTTC.